Listed here are 29 T cell receptor beta chains from one sample, sequenced in a study of early T cells in non-severe SARS-CoV-2 infection. Using its own MiXCR run on the 5' RACE reads, TCRdb lists one record per CDR3 protein. The sample holds some 30,000 distinct CDR3 sequences; roughly 5% are singletons and the top ten take 2% to 3%. Sequencing was performed on whole blood. The receptors here all came from an adult who was a healthcare worker with PCR-confirmed SARS-CoV-2 infection or an uninfected control (not recorded which).

This chain joins TRBV7-2 and TRBJ2-3, with D unclear. The V gene's germline CDR1 is SGHTA and CDR2 FQGNSA. This CDR3 has 11 amino acids. The ends were cut back, 1 base at V and 14 bases at J, with 10 bases in the middle. The CDR3: CASSLGGSAYF. The CDR3 nucleotides read TGTGCCAGCAGCTTAGGGGGTAGTGCGTATTTT.

This clonotype occurred a few times. The gene calls are TRBV12-3 or TRBV12-4 and TRBJ2-7, with 8 bases lining up with TRBD1. V lost 2 bases and J lost 5; bases outside the gene matches: 5. The CDR3 is 14 amino acids. CDR3 amino acids: CASSLRQGAHEQYF. The CDR3 DNA is TGTGCCAGCAGTTTACGGCAGGGGGCCCACGAGCAGTACTTC.

By share of the sample, this clonotype is medium-sized (0.01 to 0.1%). The rearrangement links TRBV11-2 to TRBJ2-7; D is unclear. CDR3 length: 14 amino acids. The V and J ends lost 5 bases and 3 bases respectively, with 14 bases between them. The germline V gene encodes CDR1 SGHAT and CDR2 FQNNGV. CDR3 in amino acids: CASSPQVGYYEQYF. CDR3 nucleotide sequence: TGTGCCAGCAGCCCTCAGGTGGGGTACTACGAGCAGTACTTC.

This clonotype was seen a few times. V usage is TRBV7-9 and J usage is TRBJ2-7, with 9 bases aligning to TRBD1. Germline assignment: CDR1 SEHNR and CDR2 FQNEAQ (reference sequence). With V trimmed by 4 bases and J by 4 bases, 2 bases remained unmatched. CDR3 length: 13 residues. DNA of the CDR3: TGTGCCAGCAGCTATGGGACAGGGTACGAGCAGTACTTC. Translating gives CASSYGTGYEQYF.

This clonotype occurred a few times. The gene calls are TRBV7-9 and TRBJ2-1; 15 nucleotides align to TRBD2. Germline lookup yields CDR1 SEHNR and CDR2 FQNEAQ (reference sequence). With 4 bases clipped from V and 8 bases from J, the junction kept 6 bases outside the gene matches. The CDR3 runs to 16 residues. The CDR3 DNA reads as TGTGCCAGCAGCTCCGGACTAGCGGGAGGGTCGGATGAGCAGTTCTTC. Translation: CASSSGLAGGSDEQFF.

This clonotype was found many times. This chain connects TRBV12-3 or TRBV12-4 to TRBJ2-2; the D is unclear. The CDR3 length is 13 residues. V was cut by 9 bases and J by 6 bases, with 14 bases left in between. CDR3 protein: CASTTFEAGELFF. Written as DNA, the CDR3 is TGTGCCAGTACCACCTTTGAGGCCGGGGAGCTGTTTTTT.

This clonotype was found many times. The chain carries TRBV7-2 and TRBJ2-1, with D maybe TRBD1 (5 bases). CDR1 is SGHTA and CDR2 is FQGNSA in the germline V gene. The CDR3 loop spans 14 amino acids. Trimming removed 5 bases at V and 3 bases at J, with 11 bases between. CDR3 protein: CASSTDRVYNEQFF. In DNA form, the CDR3 reads TGTGCCAGCAGCACTGACAGAGTCTACAATGAGCAGTTCTTC.

This clonotype was counted many times. The chain carries TRBV19 and TRBJ2-1, with no clear D. The CDR3 totals 13 residues. Deletions cut 5 bases from V and 6 bases from J, with 11 bases between. Germline assignment: CDR1 LNHDA and CDR2 SQIVND (reference sequence). In DNA form, the CDR3 reads TGTGCCAGTAGTGTCCTAGTAACCAATGAGCAGTTCTTC. Protein sequence: CASSVLVTNEQFF.

This clonotype was detected ten times or more. The chain links TRBV18 to TRBJ2-7; D ambiguous. The germline V and J ends were trimmed by 2 bases and 4 bases, with 24 bases remaining between them. Looked up from germline, CDR1 is KGHSH and CDR2 is LQKENI. This CDR3 region has 18 residues. In DNA form, the CDR3 reads TGTGCCAGCTCACCAACGGCAGGATTTATTTTCGATTATTACGAGCAGTACTTC. It encodes CASSPTAGFIFDYYEQYF.

This clonotype was picked up a small number of times. The chain has TRBV5-4 and TRBJ2-1; D gene uncertain. CDR3 size: 12 residues. CDR1 is SGHNT, CDR2 YYREEE, per germline (reference sequence). V was shortened by 5 bases and J by 7 bases, with 10 bases between the two germline ends. This CDR3 is CASSPTQNEQFF. DNA for the CDR3: TGTGCCAGCAGTCCTACTCAGAATGAGCAGTTCTTC.

This clonotype has a count of ten or more. This rearrangement joins TRBV19 to TRBJ1-3; perhaps TRBD1 as D (6 bases). V was cut by 4 bases and J by 2 bases, with 18 bases left in between. The CDR3 runs 17 residues. Germline CDR1 LNHDA, CDR2 SQIVND (reference sequence). The CDR3 DNA reads TGTGCCAGTAGTACCCCTCTAAGGGGGGCAACTGGAAACACCATATATTTT. Protein: CASSTPLRGATGNTIYF. The whole variable domain, remainder taken from reference TRBV19 and TRBJ1-3, is DGGITQSPKYLFRKEGQNVTLSCEQNLNHDAMYWYRQDPGQGLRLIYYSQIVNDFQKGDIAEGYSVSREKKESFPLTVTSAQKNPTAFYLCASSTPLRGATGNTIYFGEGSWLTVV.

The chain joins TRBV12-3 or TRBV12-4 to TRBJ2-1; the match to TRBD2 covers 7 bases. With V trimmed by 0 bases and J by 0 bases, 2 bases remained unmatched. The CDR3 covers 16 residues. The CDR3, as DNA: TGTGCCAGCAGTTTAGCCGGGACTACCTCCTACAATGAGCAGTTCTTC. Amino acids: CASSLAGTTSYNEQFF.

This clonotype was observed a handful of times. The chain uses TRBV6-1 and TRBJ2-7, with a possible D match to TRBD1 (6 bases). The ends were cut back, 7 bases at V and 0 bases at J, with 16 bases in the middle. This CDR3 has 15 residues. In germline, CDR1 is MNHNS, CDR2 SASEGT. CDR3 DNA sequence: TGTGCCAGCAACTTACAGGGTGACCTCTCCTACGAGCAGTACTTC. This translates into CASNLQGDLSYEQYF.

This clonotype was seen only once. The V call is TRBV27, the J call TRBJ1-1, with a weak D call TRBD1 (6 bases). Germline CDR1 reads MNHEY; CDR2 reads SMNVEV (reference sequence). The CDR3 is made up of 16 amino acids. V was trimmed by 4 bases and J by 5 bases, leaving 20 bases between them. The CDR3: CASSSDAGVKRTEAFF. In nucleotides, the CDR3 is TGTGCCAGCAGTTCCGATGCAGGGGTGAAGAGGACTGAAGCTTTCTTT.

This clonotype was observed many times. CDR3 nucleotides: TGTGCCAGCAGCCAGGGGGCTAGCATGAACACTGAAGCTTTCTTT. Amino acids: CASSQGASMNTEAFF. The chain joins TRBV3-1 to TRBJ1-1; maybe TRBD1 (6 bases). Germline-derived CDR1 and CDR2 are LGHDT and YNNKEL (reference sequence). This CDR3 spans 15 amino acids. V was clipped by 3 bases and J by 0 bases, with 11 bases between them.

This clonotype occurred many times. The J gene is TRBJ2-1, the V gene TRBV29-1, with TRBD2 matching 9 bases. There are 12 residues in the CDR3. V lost 7 bases and J lost 5; bases outside the gene matches: 3. Germline V gives CDR1 SQVTM, CDR2 ANQGSEA. Written as DNA, the CDR3 is TGCAGCGCTAGCGGGAACCACAATGAGCAGTTCTTC. Protein product: CSASGNHNEQFF.

This clonotype appeared many times. The gene calls are TRBV27 and TRBJ2-1; a weak D match, TRBD2 (7 bases). CDR1 and CDR2 from the germline V gene are MNHEY and SMNVEV (reference sequence). The CDR3 length is 18 residues. V lost 7 bases to trimming and J lost 1 base, with 23 bases between them. The CDR3 DNA reads as TGTGCCAGCACCCCCCGGTGGCGGGAGAGGGGGTCCTACAATGAGCAGTTCTTC. As protein: CASTPRWRERGSYNEQFF.

In its sample, this clonotype was seen many times. The CDR3 protein is CAAQSTDNYGYTF. CDR3 DNA sequence: TGTGCCGCGCAGTCTACAGATAACTATGGCTACACCTTC. The V call is TRBV2, the J call TRBJ1-2, with D hard to call. The germline V and J ends were trimmed by 11 bases and 1 base, with 14 bases remaining between them. Germline assignment: CDR1 SNHLY and CDR2 FYNNEI. The CDR3 runs to 13 residues.

This clonotype was seen many times. The chain joins TRBV28 to TRBJ1-1; D gene uncertain. This CDR3 has 15 residues. Trimming took off 4 bases at V and 1 base at J, with 13 bases between the two ends. The V gene's germline CDR1 is MDHEN and CDR2 SYDVKM. The CDR3 sequence is CASSSWVSENTEAFF. CDR3 DNA: TGTGCCAGCAGTTCCTGGGTGTCGGAGAACACTGAAGCTTTCTTT.

This clonotype was counted at least ten times. This chain links TRBV19 with TRBJ2-1; 8 bases match TRBD2. The junction had 6 bases not matched to a gene; V was cut back by 1 base and J by 7 bases. The V gene's germline CDR1 is LNHDA and CDR2 SQIVND (reference sequence). CDR3 length equals 15 residues. The CDR3 DNA reads as TGTGCCAGTAGTATAGCGGGAGGGCCGGGGAATGAGCAGTTCTTC. As protein: CASSIAGGPGNEQFF.

The table lists this clonotype with many counts. The chain is built from TRBV11-1 and TRBJ2-1; 9 nucleotides line up with TRBD2. Germline V gene sequence: CDR1 SGHAT, CDR2 FQDESV (reference sequence). The junction had 0 bases not matched to a gene; V was cut back by 3 bases and J by 0 bases. The CDR3 contains 15 residues. In DNA form, the CDR3 reads TGTGCCAGCAGCTTTAGCGGGAGCTCCTACAATGAGCAGTTCTTC. Translated, it gives CASSFSGSSYNEQFF.

This clonotype was counted at least ten times. The J gene is TRBJ2-7, the V gene TRBV20-1, with TRBD2 matching over 13 bases. The CDR3 spans 18 residues. Losses at the gene ends were 2 bases for V and 0 bases for J; bases not matched to a gene: 10. CDR1 is DFQATT and CDR2 is SNEGSKA in the germline V gene (reference sequence). The CDR3 loop is CSARPRTSGSLSSYEQYF. CDR3 coding DNA: TGCAGTGCTAGACCAAGGACTAGCGGGAGTCTTAGCTCCTACGAGCAGTACTTC.

The chain has TRBV20-1 and TRBJ2-7; weak D call: TRBD1 (6 bases). The CDR3 length is 12 residues. V lost 6 bases, J lost 4 bases, and 13 bases lay in between. Germline CDR1 and CDR2: DFQATT and SNEGSKA (reference sequence). CDR3 in amino acids: CSASDSFYEQYF. In DNA form, the CDR3 reads TGCAGTGCCTCGGACAGTTTTTACGAGCAGTACTTC.

In its sample, this clonotype was seen many times. This chain links TRBV7-3 with TRBJ1-6; no definite D call. Germline CDR1 and CDR2: SGHTA and FQGTGA. V lost 2 bases to trimming and J lost 7 bases, with 12 bases between them. The CDR3 is 15 residues long. In DNA form, the CDR3 reads TGTGCCAGCAGCTTACTCGTTAGTCCAAATTCACCCCTCCACTTT. Translation gives CASSLLVSPNSPLHF. Variable domain in full (rest from reference TRBV7-3 and TRBJ1-6): GAGVSQTPSNKVTEKGKYVELRCDPISGHTALYWYRQSLGQGPEFLIYFQGTGAADDSGLPNDRFFAVRPEGSVSTLKIQRTERGDSAVYLCASSLLVSPNSPLHFGNGTRLTVT.

This clonotype was found a few times. This chain connects TRBV6-1 to TRBJ2-7, with D maybe TRBD2 (6 bases). Germline lookup yields CDR1 MNHNS and CDR2 SASEGT. V was cut by 1 base and J by 2 bases, with 9 bases left in between. CDR3 length equals 14 residues. Written as DNA, the CDR3 is TGTGCCAGCAGTGAAGACGGCGGGACCTACGAGCAGTACTTC. It is translated as CASSEDGGTYEQYF.

In its sample, this clonotype was seen many times. The gene calls are TRBV7-3 and TRBJ1-1; D not resolved. This CDR3 has 13 residues. V lost 6 bases to trimming and J lost 6 bases, with 14 bases between them. Per germline, CDR1 SGHTA and CDR2 FQGTGA. CDR3: CASSSSAGAEAFF. CDR3 bases: TGTGCCAGCAGTTCCTCGGCCGGAGCTGAAGCTTTCTTT. Full variable domain (remainder filled in from reference TRBV7-3 and TRBJ1-1): GAGVSQTPSNKVTEKGKYVELRCDPISGHTALYWYRQSLGQGPEFLIYFQGTGAADDSGLPNDRFFAVRPEGSVSTLKIQRTERGDSAVYLCASSSSAGAEAFFGQGTRLTVV.

This rearrangement joins TRBV7-9 to TRBJ1-5; D gene unclear. The CDR3 has 12 residues. V gave up 5 bases and J gave up 7 bases, with 9 bases separating them. Germline CDR1 and CDR2: SEHNR and FQNEAQ (reference sequence). The CDR3 sequence is CASSRAEQPQHF. For the CDR3, the DNA is TGTGCCAGCAGCCGGGCGGAACAGCCCCAGCATTTT. Full variable domain (rest looked up from reference TRBV7-9 and TRBJ1-5): DTGVSQNPRHKITKRGQNVTFRCDPISEHNRLYWYRQTLGQGPEFLTYFQNEAQLEKSRLLSDRFSAERPKGSFSTLEIQRTEQGDSAMYLCASSRAEQPQHFGDGTRLSIL.

In its sample, this clonotype was seen many times. The V call is TRBV19, the J call TRBJ1-1; D ambiguous. CDR1 is LNHDA and CDR2 is SQIVND in the germline V gene (reference sequence). The CDR3 consists of 15 residues. The V end lost 5 bases, the J end lost 0 bases, and 13 bases lay between the germline ends. This chain's CDR3 is CASSSSLSLNTEAFF. CDR3 nucleotide sequence: TGTGCCAGTAGTTCCTCCCTGTCCTTGAACACTGAAGCTTTCTTT.

To note about this clonotype: A read error may be the cause here, since a much bigger clone is one base away. This rearrangement joins TRBV11-2 to TRBJ1-5; D remains unclear. Germline V gene sequence: CDR1 SGHAT, CDR2 FQNNGV. This CDR3 region has 13 residues. The ends were cut back, 6 bases at V and 1 base at J, with 7 bases in the middle. CDR3 region: CASRDLSNQPQHF. The CDR3 coding sequence is TGTGCCAGCAGGGATTTGAGCAATCAGCCCCAGCATTTT.